The 20 T cell receptor beta chains below all came from one sample that was sequenced in a study of blood T cell repertoires in COVID-19. Only in-frame clones appear in the TCRdb table, and some are missing; sequencing was by immunoSEQ multiplex PCR. The repertoire holds about 200,000 clones, with 89% as singletons. Material: peripheral blood. The receptors were gathered from a woman aged 40 to 50 with acute or convalescent COVID-19.

The genes are TRBV30 and TRBJ1-1; 9 positions agree with TRBD1. The V segment lost 0 bases and the J segment 1 base; nucleotides outside the gene matches: 3. This CDR3 contains 15 residues. Germline loops: CDR1 GTSNPN, CDR2 SVGIG (reference sequence). CDR3 sequence: CAWSVSDRGNTEAFF. The DNA for the CDR3 is TGTGCCTGGAGTGTTTCGGACAGGGGGAACACTGAAGCTTTCTTT.

The chain employs TRBV5-1 and TRBJ2-3, with 10 nucleotides matching TRBD2. Germline CDR1 SGHRS, CDR2 YFSETQ. This CDR3 region has 17 residues. The V gene end was trimmed by 1 base and the J gene end by 5 bases; junction bases not matched to a gene: 10. CDR3 nucleotides: TGCGCCAGCAGCTTGTCTAGCGGGGGCCTAATGGGAGATACGCAGTATTTT. This codes for CASSLSSGGLMGDTQYF.

CDR3 coding DNA: TGCGCCAGCAGCAGGACTAAACCCACAGATACGCAGTATTTT. Translating gives CASSRTKPTDTQYF. J is TRBJ2-3 and V is TRBV5-1, with D maybe TRBD2 (6 bases). CDR3 length: 14 residues. The germline CDR1 and CDR2 sequences are SGHRS and YFSETQ. The V gene lost 4 bases and the J gene lost 2 bases, with 11 bases spanning the gap.

The chain uses TRBV5-1 and TRBJ2-3, with D perhaps TRBD1 (5 bases). The CDR3 extends over 14 amino acids. The germline V gene has CDR1 SGHRS and CDR2 YFSETQ. The V gene lost 1 base and the J gene lost 4 bases, with 10 bases spanning the gap. The CDR3 DNA sequence: TGCGCCAGCAGCTTGCCAGGGCCCTCAGATACGCAGTATTTT. It encodes CASSLPGPSDTQYF.

V gene TRBV5-1 combines with J gene TRBJ2-1, with TRBD1 matching 7 bases. Germline V gene lookup returns CDR1 SGHRS and CDR2 YFSETQ. Trimming took 4 bases from V and 15 from J; bases not matched to a gene: 13. The CDR3 is 13 residues long. In DNA, the CDR3 is TGCGCCAGCAGCCCCATGGGGACAGCATCACTGTTCTTC. This gives the protein CASSPMGTASLFF.

This clone appeared a single time. V usage is TRBV10-3 and J usage is TRBJ1-2; D uncertain. Trimming took 8 bases from V and 2 from J, leaving 18 bases between them. CDR1 and CDR2 (germline): ENHRY, SYGVKD. The CDR3 contains 15 residues. The CDR3, as DNA: TGTGCCATCTGGAGTATGCGGGCCCTGAACTATGGCTACACCTTC. This sequence encodes CAIWSMRALNYGYTF.

This sequence joins TRBV19 and TRBJ2-3; tentative D call: TRBD2 (6 bases). V was clipped by 3 bases and J by 1 base, with 11 bases between them. Germline values: CDR1 LNHDA, CDR2 SQIVND (reference sequence). This CDR3 spans 15 amino acids. CDR3 sequence: CASSIGGRGTDTQYF. CDR3 coding DNA: TGTGCCAGTAGTATCGGGGGAAGGGGCACAGATACGCAGTATTTT.

The chain recombines TRBV6-1 with TRBJ1-6, with D possibly matching TRBD1 (6 bases). CDR1 and CDR2 from the germline V gene are MNHNS and SASEGT. V was shortened by 8 bases and J by 10 bases, with 21 bases between the two germline ends. The CDR3 loop spans 15 amino acids. CDR3 nucleotides: TGTGCCAGCGGCGGACAGCCCCATGCCAACTCACCCCTCCACTTT. It codes for CASGGQPHANSPLHF.

This clone was counted a single time. V usage is TRBV5-6 and J usage is TRBJ2-2, with TRBD2 as a possible D gene (6 bases). Deletions cut 2 bases from V and 1 base from J, with 9 bases between. This CDR3 contains 15 residues. Germline CDR1 reads SGHDT; CDR2 reads YYEEEE. The CDR3 protein is CASSFGAGNTGELFF. The CDR3 DNA sequence: TGTGCCAGCAGCTTCGGAGCGGGGAACACCGGGGAGCTGTTTTTT.

The count of this clone is one. This chain links TRBV15 with TRBJ2-5; 9 nucleotides match TRBD1. This CDR3 comprises 16 residues. V gave up 1 base and J gave up 1 base; unmatched junction bases: 4. Germline assignment: CDR1 LNHNV and CDR2 YYDKDF (reference sequence). The CDR3 DNA follows: TGTGCCACCAGCAGAGCAGACAGGGGGTTCCAAGAGACCCAGTACTTC. This encodes CATSRADRGFQETQYF.

In this sample, this clone turned up once. The chain links TRBV10-3 to TRBJ1-5; 8 positions match TRBD1. This CDR3 region has 16 residues. Germline trimming cut 3 bases from V and 1 base from J; bases unmatched to any gene: 5. CDR1 ENHRY and CDR2 SYGVKD come from the germline V gene. The CDR3 bases are TGTGCCATCAGTGACCAGACAGGGGAAAGCAATCAGCCCCAGCATTTT. It specifies CAISDQTGESNQPQHF.

In nucleotides, the CDR3 is TGCAGCGTTGCGGACAGGGGGCACACCTTC. Its translation is CSVADRGHTF. This chain connects TRBV29-1 to TRBJ1-2; 11 bases line up with TRBD1. The length of the CDR3 is 10 residues. CDR1 SQVTM and CDR2 ANQGSEA come from the germline V gene. V shed 4 bases and J 12 bases; nucleotides not matched to a gene: 1.

This chain joins TRBV23-1 and TRBJ1-1, with 8 bases identical to TRBD1. TRBV23-1 is an ORF; its function is uncertain. There are 16 residues in the CDR3. The J segment lost 3 bases and the V segment lost 2 bases, leaving 8 bases of the junction unmatched. CDR3 nucleotide sequence: TGCGCCAGCAGTCAAAGCACAGGGGGGCTGTACACTGAAGCTTTCTTT. Its translation: CASSQSTGGLYTEAFF.

The V gene is TRBV2, the J gene TRBJ1-3, with TRBD1 matching 7 bases. V lost 6 bases to trimming and J lost 2 bases; unmatched junction nucleotides: 10. The CDR3 contains 16 residues. Germline CDR1 is SNHLY and CDR2 is FYNNEI. CDR3 DNA: TGTGCCAGCAGCCCCTTCCCCGGGACAGCTGGAAACACCATATATTTT. It is translated as CASSPFPGTAGNTIYF. Complete variable domain (other parts from reference TRBV2 and TRBJ1-3): EPEVTQTPSHQVTQMGQEVILRCVPISNHLYFYWYRQILGQKVEFLVSFYNNEISEKSEIFDDQFSVERPDGSNFTLKIRSTKLEDSAMYFCASSPFPGTAGNTIYFGEGSWLTVV.

The rearrangement links TRBV10-3 to TRBJ2-6, with 7 positions matching TRBD1. The CDR3 has 16 amino acids. Losses at the gene ends were 9 bases for V and 2 bases for J; bases not matched to a gene: 10. Looked up from germline, CDR1 is ENHRY and CDR2 is SYGVKD. The CDR3 is CAISTPQGAGANVLTF. CDR3 nucleotide sequence: TGTGCCATTAGCACGCCTCAGGGGGCTGGGGCCAACGTCCTGACTTTC.

V gene TRBV24-1 combines with J gene TRBJ1-1, with 9 bases aligning to TRBD1. Looked up from germline, CDR1 is KGHDR and CDR2 is SFDVKD. V lost 3 bases and J lost 6; bases outside the gene matches: 7. The CDR3 has 15 residues. The CDR3 DNA reads as TGTGCCACCAGTGATCCTACAGGGGGCAGCGCTGAAGCTTTCTTT. As protein: CATSDPTGGSAEAFF.

The chain uses TRBV19 and TRBJ2-1, with D perhaps TRBD1 (6 bases). The CDR3 length is 15 residues. The V end was cut by 5 bases, the J end by 6 bases, with 17 bases between. Germline CDR1 LNHDA, CDR2 SQIVND (reference sequence). This chain's CDR3 is CASSWARGGSNEQFF. The DNA for the CDR3 is TGTGCCAGTAGTTGGGCCAGGGGCGGCTCCAATGAGCAGTTCTTC.

The chain recombines TRBV29-1 with TRBJ1-1; the D gene is possibly TRBD1 (6 bases). V shed 6 bases and J shed 1 base, with 15 bases lying between them. The CDR3 is 14 residues long. Germline values: CDR1 SQVTM, CDR2 ANQGSEA. The CDR3 nucleotides are TGCAGCGTCCCAGTACAGGGTCCGAACACTGAAGCTTTCTTT. Translating gives CSVPVQGPNTEAFF.

J is TRBJ2-5 and V is TRBV12-5; TRBD1 aligns across 10 bases. This CDR3 has 16 amino acids. After removal of 2 bases from V and 4 bases from J, the junction contained 7 bases not matched to a gene. CDR1 is LGHNT and CDR2 is FRNRAP in the germline V gene. The CDR3 nucleotides are TGTGCTAGTGGTTTGCCTTCGACAGGGGGCGTAGAGACCCAGTACTTC. This sequence encodes CASGLPSTGGVETQYF.

This rearrangement joins TRBV19 to TRBJ1-1; possibly TRBD1 for D (5 bases). The CDR3 is 11 amino acids. The germline gives CDR1 LNHDA, CDR2 SQIVND (reference sequence). V was pared by 7 bases and J by 5 bases, with 8 bases between. Here the CDR3 reads CASIGGTEAFF. DNA for the CDR3: TGTGCCAGTATCGGGGGAACTGAAGCTTTCTTT.